The 19 T cell receptor beta chains presented below share a single source sample, sequenced in a study of T-cell reconstitution after alpha-beta-depleted transplantation in children. Researchers prepared the TCRbeta library using unique molecular identifiers, the study reports. Each CDR3 protein is one row after TCRdb ran MiXCR on the PCR reads. In the table there are 440,000 or so distinct CDR3 sequences, approximately 11% of which are singletons. Here the sequenced sample was PBMCs from the stem cell graft donor, taken from the stem cell graft. All receptors derive from a human donor who donated a stem cell graft to a child with acute myeloid leukemia.

The V gene is TRBV5-1, the J gene TRBJ2-5; 12 positions match TRBD2. With 4 bases clipped from V and 4 bases from J, the junction kept 5 bases outside the gene matches. This CDR3 is built from 15 residues. CDR1 and CDR2 (germline): SGHRS, YFSETQ. In DNA, the CDR3 is TGCGCCAGCAGCGAGGGACTAGCGGGCCCAGAGACCCAGTACTTC. Its protein is CASSEGLAGPETQYF.

The V and J genes are TRBV12-3 or TRBV12-4 and TRBJ2-1; 16 positions agree with TRBD2. Germline trimming cut 5 bases from V and 5 bases from J; bases unmatched to any gene: 9. This CDR3 spans 18 amino acids. The DNA of the CDR3 is TGTGCCAGCAGTCCCGCCGGGACTAGCGGGAGGGCGAACAATGAGCAGTTCTTC. It is translated as CASSPAGTSGRANNEQFF.

The table lists this clonotype with a few counts. V usage is TRBV12-3 or TRBV12-4 and J usage is TRBJ1-5; D unclear. The CDR3 is made up of 12 amino acids. Trimming shortened V by 3 bases and J by 6 bases, and 6 bases separated the two germline ends. CDR3 sequence reads: CASSFVGQPQHF. CDR3 nucleotides: TGTGCCAGCAGTTTCGTCGGTCAGCCCCAGCATTTT.

This clonotype was counted many times. The V and J genes are TRBV20-1 and TRBJ2-1; D remains ambiguous. Germline lookup yields CDR1 DFQATT and CDR2 SNEGSKA (reference sequence). V was shortened by 1 base and J by 10 bases, with 8 bases between the two germline ends. The CDR3 has 11 residues. CDR3 protein: CSARGPWEQFF. The DNA for the CDR3 is TGCAGTGCTAGAGGCCCCTGGGAGCAGTTCTTC.

The chain couples TRBV19 to TRBJ1-4; D not resolved. Germline CDR1 is LNHDA and CDR2 is SQIVND (reference sequence). The CDR3 loop spans 12 amino acids. The germline V and J ends were trimmed by 6 bases and 8 bases, with 10 bases remaining between them. The CDR3 loop is CASSTQREKLFF. In DNA form, the CDR3 reads TGTGCCAGTAGCACGCAAAGGGAAAAACTGTTTTTT.

Only a few counts were recorded for this clonotype. The chain uses TRBV20-1 and TRBJ1-1; D is unclear. V was clipped by 0 bases and J by 3 bases, with 11 bases between them. Germline V CDR1 and CDR2: DFQATT, SNEGSKA (reference sequence). This CDR3 has 14 amino acids. The CDR3 spells CSARDRLGHTEAFF. CDR3 sequence (DNA): TGCAGTGCTAGAGATCGCCTTGGGCACACTGAAGCTTTCTTT.

This clonotype was counted only a few times. V gene TRBV6-2 or TRBV6-3 combines with J gene TRBJ2-5, with D perhaps matching TRBD2 (6 bases). CDR3 size: 20 residues. The germline V and J ends were trimmed by 0 bases and 4 bases, with 27 bases remaining between them. Germline V gene sequence: CDR1 MNHEY, CDR2 SVGEGT. CDR3 nucleotide sequence: TGTGCCAGCAGTTACTCTTATTCGCCGCGGGGCGTCTCCCGCCGAGAGACCCAGTACTTC. The encoded protein is CASSYSYSPRGVSRRETQYF.

This sequence joins TRBV12-3 or TRBV12-4 and TRBJ1-6, with a weak D call TRBD1 (5 bases). V was cut by 4 bases and J by 9 bases, with 10 bases left in between. This CDR3 has 13 residues. The CDR3 region is CASSSGFRSPLHF. Here the CDR3 DNA reads TGTGCCAGCAGTTCAGGGTTTCGTTCACCCCTCCACTTT.

This clonotype was recorded many times. The V gene is TRBV24-1, the J gene TRBJ2-2, with 10 bases aligning to TRBD2. Per germline, CDR1 KGHDR and CDR2 SFDVKD. The CDR3 runs to 16 residues. With 3 bases clipped from V and 3 bases from J, the junction kept 3 bases outside the gene matches. In DNA form, the CDR3 reads TGTGCCACCAGTGATGCGGGACTAGCGTACACCGGGGAGCTGTTTTTT. It translates to CATSDAGLAYTGELFF.

The chain is built from TRBV12-3 or TRBV12-4 and TRBJ2-2; 14 bases fit TRBD2. The V segment lost 3 bases and the J segment 3 bases; nucleotides outside the gene matches: 15. This CDR3 region has 21 residues. CDR3 region: CASSFGERLAGGPRDTGELFF. The CDR3 nucleotides are TGTGCCAGCAGTTTTGGGGAAAGACTAGCGGGGGGGCCCCGGGACACCGGGGAGCTGTTTTTT.

The V and J genes are TRBV3-1 and TRBJ2-1; D gene uncertain. Trimming removed 4 bases from V and 0 bases from J, with 10 bases in between. CDR3 size: 15 residues. Germline V gene sequence: CDR1 LGHDT, CDR2 YNNKEL (reference sequence). Here the CDR3 DNA reads TGTGCCAGCAGCCCTGACACGAGCTCCTACAATGAGCAGTTCTTC. This sequence encodes CASSPDTSSYNEQFF.

This clonotype has at least ten counts. The V and J genes are TRBV29-1 and TRBJ1-5; D might be TRBD1 (6 bases). In germline, CDR1 is SQVTM, CDR2 ANQGSEA. The CDR3 consists of 13 residues. The V end was cut by 4 bases, the J end by 7 bases, with 14 bases between. The chain's CDR3 is CSVGAGEGQPQHF. The CDR3 DNA is TGCAGCGTTGGGGCAGGGGAAGGACAGCCCCAGCATTTT.

In its sample, this clonotype ranks as medium-sized (0.01 to 0.1%). The J gene is TRBJ2-1, the V gene TRBV18; 8 nucleotides align to TRBD1. This CDR3 has 18 amino acids. The V gene end was trimmed by 1 base and the J gene end by 5 bases; junction bases not matched to a gene: 13. CDR1 and CDR2 from the germline V gene are KGHSH and LQKENI. In DNA, the CDR3 is TGTGCCAGCTCACCACGCGCGGCCGGACAGGGCCCCCACAATGAGCAGTTCTTC. Residues: CASSPRAAGQGPHNEQFF.

This clonotype was counted ten times or more. The chain carries TRBV5-1 and TRBJ2-3; D not resolved. This CDR3 is built from 12 residues. V was clipped by 5 bases and J by 5 bases, with 9 bases between them. CDR1 and CDR2 (germline): SGHRS, YFSETQ. Here the CDR3 reads CASSRFGDTQYF. The CDR3 DNA is TGCGCCAGCAGTCGATTCGGAGATACGCAGTATTTT. The variable domain in full, with the rest retrieved from reference TRBV5-1 and TRBJ2-3, is KAGVTQTPRYLIKTRGQQVTLSCSPISGHRSVSWYQQTPGQGLQFLFEYFSETQRNKGNFPGRFSGRQFSNSRSEMNVSTLELGDSALYLCASSRFGDTQYFGPGTRLTVL.

This clonotype was detected a few times. This rearrangement joins TRBV6-5 to TRBJ1-2; D might be TRBD1 (5 bases). The CDR3 spans 15 residues. V was pared by 2 bases and J by 7 bases, with 17 bases between. Germline CDR1 and CDR2: MNHEY and SVGAGI. CDR3 in amino acids: CASSYGGEGLRGYTF. CDR3 nucleotide sequence: TGTGCCAGCAGTTACGGAGGGGAAGGTCTGCGTGGCTACACCTTC.

Many counts were recorded for this clonotype. CDR3: CSVDPRGTSEQFF. CDR3 in DNA: TGCAGCGTCGACCCGAGGGGGACTTCCGAGCAGTTCTTC. The chain uses TRBV29-1 and TRBJ2-1, with D perhaps TRBD1 or TRBD2 (6 bases each). V was clipped by 6 bases and J by 10 bases, with 19 bases between them. The CDR3 is 13 residues long. Per germline, CDR1 SQVTM and CDR2 ANQGSEA.

The V call is TRBV4-1, the J call TRBJ2-5; 10 bases fit TRBD1. The CDR3 extends over 15 amino acids. With V trimmed by 3 bases and J by 4 bases, 5 bases remained unmatched. From germline, CDR1 is MGHRA and CDR2 YSYEKL. CDR3: CASSHMDRGLETQYF. The CDR3 DNA reads as TGCGCCAGCAGCCATATGGACAGGGGGTTAGAGACCCAGTACTTC.

This clonotype has more than one count but fewer than ten. The chain combines TRBV12-3 or TRBV12-4 with TRBJ2-7, with 10 bases that match TRBD2. Trimming took 6 bases from V and 2 from J; bases not matched to a gene: 4. The CDR3 contains 14 residues. Here the CDR3 DNA reads TGTGCCAGCAGCCAGAGCGGGAGGGCCTACGAGCAGTACTTC. Translated: CASSQSGRAYEQYF.

Ten or more counts support this clonotype. The J gene is TRBJ2-7, the V gene TRBV20-1; D unclear. Looked up from germline, CDR1 is DFQATT and CDR2 is SNEGSKA (reference sequence). V was clipped by 3 bases and J by 4 bases, with 19 bases between them. CDR3 length equals 15 residues. CDR3 nucleotide sequence: TGCAGTGCTAGTTCCGCTGCCTCGAGTGGTTACGAGCAGTACTTC. It specifies CSASSAASSGYEQYF.